These 29 T cell receptor beta chains were sequenced from one sample in a study of blood T cell repertoires in COVID-19. Measured with immunoSEQ multiplex PCR; TCRdb has only the in-frame clones, and not every one. The sample holds some 300,000 clones, 85% to 95% seen once. Material for sequencing was PBMCs or T cells enriched from blood (not recorded which). All receptors come from a woman aged 25-40 years who had been exposed to COVID-19.

The chain links TRBV7-2 to TRBJ1-6; D gene uncertain. Trimming took 3 bases from V and 0 from J, leaving 9 bases between them. Germline loops: CDR1 SGHTA, CDR2 FQGNSA. The CDR3 extends over 16 amino acids. CDR3 region: CASSFSGGSYNSPLHF. DNA for the CDR3: TGTGCCAGCAGCTTTTCGGGAGGCTCCTATAATTCACCCCTCCACTTT.

The chain couples TRBV5-1 to TRBJ1-6, with D perhaps matching TRBD1 (5 bases). The CDR3 extends over 15 amino acids. Trimming pared 0 bases from V and 8 bases from J, leaving 12 bases between. Germline V gives CDR1 SGHRS, CDR2 YFSETQ. CDR3 residues: CASSLERGWDSPLHF. The CDR3 nucleotides read TGCGCCAGCAGCTTGGAAAGGGGCTGGGATTCACCCCTCCACTTT.

The rearrangement uses TRBV10-3 and TRBJ1-1; a possible D gene is TRBD1 (5 bases). The V and J ends lost 5 bases and 5 bases respectively, with 6 bases between them. Germline CDR1 and CDR2: ENHRY and SYGVKD. CDR3 length: 11 residues. The CDR3 DNA follows: TGTGCCATCAGTAGGGGTACTGAAGCTTTCTTT. This codes for CAISRGTEAFF.

V and J are TRBV6-5 and TRBJ1-2, with D uncertain. The CDR3 consists of 15 residues. V was shortened by 6 bases and J by 2 bases, with 16 bases between the two germline ends. CDR1 and CDR2 (germline): MNHEY, SVGAGI. The DNA of the CDR3 is TGTGCCAGCAGCCTGACTAACTTCCCGAACTATGGCTACACCTTC. Protein product: CASSLTNFPNYGYTF.

This chain links TRBV5-1 with TRBJ2-5; tentatively, D is TRBD1 (6 bases). Germline CDR1 is SGHRS and CDR2 is YFSETQ. V lost 5 bases, J lost 5 bases, and 16 bases lay in between. The CDR3 extends over 14 amino acids. CDR3 bases: TGCGCCAGCAGTTTCAACAGGGTTGTTGAGACCCAGTACTTC. Protein: CASSFNRVVETQYF.

This chain connects TRBV20-1 to TRBJ2-5; a weak D match, TRBD1 (6 bases). This CDR3 is built from 11 residues. Germline values: CDR1 DFQATT, CDR2 SNEGSKA (reference sequence). In nucleotides, the CDR3 is TGCAGAGGGGGTCCGCACGAGACCCAGTACTTC. This codes for CRGGPHETQYF.

The chain links TRBV29-1 to TRBJ1-1; possibly TRBD1 for D (6 bases). The CDR3 has 13 residues. CDR1 and CDR2 from the germline V gene are SQVTM and ANQGSEA. V was trimmed by 2 bases and J by 11 bases, leaving 18 bases between them. CDR3 sequence: CSVEPGQGSRAFF. DNA of the CDR3: TGCAGCGTTGAACCGGGACAAGGTTCGAGGGCTTTCTTT.

The sample holds one count of this clone. The chain combines TRBV5-1 with TRBJ2-7; TRBD2 is a possible D gene (6 bases). The length of the CDR3 is 15 residues. Germline CDR1 SGHRS, CDR2 YFSETQ. V dropped 5 bases and J dropped 5 bases, with 20 bases sitting between them. CDR3 amino acids: CASSPVVWGGNEQYF. The DNA of the CDR3 is TGCGCCAGCAGTCCAGTGGTATGGGGCGGGAACGAGCAGTACTTC.

The chain recombines TRBV7-9 with TRBJ2-3; 10 bases match TRBD2. The CDR3 spans 14 residues. V lost 3 bases to trimming and J lost 8 bases; unmatched junction nucleotides: 5. Germline V gene data show CDR1 as SEHNR and CDR2 as FQNEAQ (reference sequence). In nucleotides, the CDR3 is TGTGCCAGCAGCTTTAGCGGGGGGAGTGGTACGCAGTATTTT. Residues: CASSFSGGSGTQYF.

This clone is a singleton in its sample. V is TRBV6-5 and J is TRBJ1-1; D is possibly TRBD1 (6 bases). Germline V CDR1 and CDR2: MNHEY, SVGAGI. V lost 9 bases and J 10 bases, leaving 15 bases between the germline ends. The CDR3 extends over 11 amino acids. The CDR3 DNA follows: TGTGCCAGTAACAGGGAGGGCCGAGCTTTCTTT. It encodes CASNREGRAFF.

The chain joins TRBV19 to TRBJ2-2; 7 bases fit TRBD1. Germline CDR1 is LNHDA and CDR2 is SQIVND (reference sequence). The CDR3 loop spans 14 amino acids. The ends lost 8 bases at V and 6 bases at J; junction bases unmatched: 9. The CDR3 nucleotides are TGTGCCAGTGGTCTGACAGGGATCGCCGGGGAGCTGTTTTTT. Its protein product is CASGLTGIAGELFF.

The J gene is TRBJ1-1, the V gene TRBV5-1; D unclear. V was shortened by 4 bases and J by 4 bases, with 17 bases between the two germline ends. The CDR3 runs 15 residues. Germline CDR1 and CDR2: SGHRS and YFSETQ. The CDR3 DNA reads TGCGCCAGCAGCCCTCCCGGGTCAATTGGCACTGAAGCTTTCTTT. It yields the protein CASSPPGSIGTEAFF.

The CDR3 spells CASRQTGNYGYTF. DNA of the CDR3: TGTGCCAGCAGACAGACAGGGAATTATGGCTACACCTTC. The gene calls are TRBV5-4 and TRBJ1-2; 7 bases match TRBD1. The germline gives CDR1 SGHNT, CDR2 YYREEE (reference sequence). The CDR3 covers 13 residues. V shed 5 bases, J shed 5 bases, and the junction held 6 bases outside the gene matches.

The chain combines TRBV9 with TRBJ1-1, with D possibly being TRBD1 (6 bases). The CDR3 runs 15 residues. Germline V gene data show CDR1 as SGDLS and CDR2 as YYNGEE. Trimming cost V 4 bases and J 1 base, with 14 bases left between them. This CDR3 is CASSKAPTGNTEAFF. The DNA for the CDR3 is TGTGCCAGCAGCAAAGCCCCGACAGGGAACACTGAAGCTTTCTTT.

The J gene is TRBJ1-2, the V gene TRBV5-1; D not certain. V lost 4 bases and J 2 bases, leaving 18 bases between the germline ends. CDR3 length equals 16 residues. Germline CDR1 is SGHRS and CDR2 is YFSETQ. The CDR3 coding sequence is TGCGCCAGCAGCCCGGCTCAAATACAGTCAAACTATGGCTACACCTTC. It is translated as CASSPAQIQSNYGYTF.

The V gene is TRBV28, the J gene TRBJ2-7, with 7 bases identical to TRBD1. V lost 9 bases and J lost 2; bases outside the gene matches: 10. CDR1 is MDHEN, CDR2 SYDVKM, per germline. The CDR3 totals 14 residues. CDR3 region: CASTTGQVTYEQYF. CDR3 DNA: TGTGCCAGTACCACAGGACAGGTTACCTACGAGCAGTACTTC.

V and J are TRBV10-3 and TRBJ2-3; 8 nucleotides agree with TRBD2. The CDR3 loop spans 16 amino acids. CDR1 and CDR2 from the germline V gene are ENHRY and SYGVKD. V lost 8 bases and J lost 0; bases outside the gene matches: 10. Written as DNA, the CDR3 is TGTGCCATCTCGGGGGGGGCCGTTCCTAGCACAGATACGCAGTATTTT. Translating gives CAISGGAVPSTDTQYF.

The chain joins TRBV29-1 to TRBJ2-1, with 15 nucleotides matching TRBD2. The CDR3 runs 15 residues. Per the germline V gene, CDR1 is SQVTM and CDR2 is ANQGSEA. V was clipped by 1 base and J by 8 bases; unmatched bases: 3. CDR3 bases: TGCAGCGTTGAAGGGACTAGCGGGGGGGCAGATGAGCAGTTCTTC. It translates to CSVEGTSGGADEQFF.

This sequence joins TRBV29-1 and TRBJ2-7; possible D gene TRBD1, 6 bases. Germline V lookup: CDR1 SQVTM, CDR2 ANQGSEA. V was cut by 4 bases and J by 6 bases, with 25 bases left in between. There are 16 residues in the CDR3. The CDR3 sequence: CSVVQGTVGNKGEQYF. CDR3 DNA sequence: TGCAGCGTTGTACAGGGAACAGTGGGAAATAAGGGCGAGCAGTACTTC.

The chain couples TRBV19 to TRBJ1-2, with 10 bases that match TRBD1. Germline values: CDR1 LNHDA, CDR2 SQIVND (reference sequence). The CDR3 is 15 amino acids. V shed 6 bases, J shed 7 bases, and the junction held 11 bases outside the gene matches. CDR3: CASRETRGTGAGYTF. CDR3 nucleotide sequence: TGTGCCAGTAGGGAAACTCGGGGGACAGGGGCTGGCTACACCTTC. Full variable domain (missing parts from reference TRBV19 and TRBJ1-2): DGGITQSPKYLFRKEGQNVTLSCEQNLNHDAMYWYRQDPGQGLRLIYYSQIVNDFQKGDIAEGYSVSREKKESFPLTVTSAQKNPTAFYLCASRETRGTGAGYTFGSGTRLTVV.

V usage is TRBV7-9 and J usage is TRBJ1-6, with D hard to call. Deletions cut 5 bases from V and 7 bases from J, with 6 bases between. The CDR3 sequence is 12 residues long. Germline CDR1 SEHNR, CDR2 FQNEAQ (reference sequence). In DNA form, the CDR3 reads TGTGCCAGCAGCCCCCAAAATTCACCCCTCCACTTT. It encodes CASSPQNSPLHF.

The genes are TRBV5-1 and TRBJ1-6; 7 bases align to TRBD1. The V segment lost 4 bases and the J segment 7 bases; nucleotides outside the gene matches: 11. This CDR3 spans 16 amino acids. Germline V gene data show CDR1 as SGHRS and CDR2 as YFSETQ. CDR3 in DNA: TGCGCCAGCAGCGATCCTAACAGGGGTGACAATTCACCCCTCCACTTT. Protein: CASSDPNRGDNSPLHF.

The rearrangement joins TRBV5-4 to TRBJ1-4; a weak D match, TRBD1 (5 bases). The CDR3 spans 15 residues. CDR1 and CDR2 (germline): SGHNT, YYREEE (reference sequence). V lost 3 bases and J lost 7, with 16 bases in between. The CDR3 nucleotides read TGTGCCAGCAGCTCGGGGGGAGGTATGGGTGAAAAACTGTTTTTT. Protein: CASSSGGGMGEKLFF.

The chain has TRBV19 and TRBJ1-1, with 7 bases that match TRBD1. After removal of 3 bases from V and 6 bases from J, the junction contained 7 bases not matched to a gene. CDR1 is LNHDA, CDR2 SQIVND, per germline (reference sequence). The CDR3 is made up of 14 amino acids. The CDR3 DNA sequence: TGTGCCAGTAGTATTGACAGGGAAGGACCTGAAGCTTTCTTT. Protein product: CASSIDREGPEAFF.

This chain connects TRBV30 to TRBJ1-5; 12 bases are shared with TRBD1. CDR1 GTSNPN and CDR2 SVGIG come from the germline V gene (reference sequence). This CDR3 is 15 amino acids long. The V segment lost 5 bases and the J segment 5 bases; nucleotides outside the gene matches: 7. DNA for the CDR3: TGTGCCTGGCCACGGGACAGGGGGCGAGATCAGCCCCAGCATTTT. As protein: CAWPRDRGRDQPQHF.

The V and J genes are TRBV6-1 and TRBJ2-7; possible D gene TRBD2, 5 bases. The germline V and J ends were trimmed by 0 bases and 2 bases, with 11 bases remaining between them. Germline CDR1 reads MNHNS; CDR2 reads SASEGT. The CDR3 has 15 amino acids. The CDR3 here is CASSEAWRFTYEQYF. CDR3 coding DNA: TGTGCCAGCAGTGAAGCGTGGAGGTTTACCTACGAGCAGTACTTC.

This chain uses TRBV2 with TRBJ1-6, with TRBD1 matching over 8 bases. Germline V CDR1 and CDR2: SNHLY, FYNNEI. V was pared by 5 bases and J by 0 bases, with 9 bases of the junction left unmatched. The CDR3 sequence is 18 residues long. The CDR3 nucleotides read TGTGCCAGCAGTATACAGGGGGTGGAGAGCTCCTATAATTCACCCCTCCACTTT. It specifies CASSIQGVESSYNSPLHF.

The chain joins TRBV4-1 to TRBJ1-2, with D unclear. CDR1 and CDR2 from the germline V gene are MGHRA and YSYEKL. The CDR3 has 16 residues. V lost 0 bases, J lost 2 bases, and 13 bases lay in between. The CDR3 DNA follows: TGCGCCAGCAGCCAAGAGCCGGCACAGTCAAACTATGGCTACACCTTC. Translated: CASSQEPAQSNYGYTF.

The CDR3 region is CASSQDYMGLAADEQYF. For the CDR3, the DNA is TGTGCCAGCAGCCAAGATTACATGGGGCTAGCGGCGGACGAGCAGTACTTC. The chain carries TRBV3-1 (or the pseudogene TRBV3-2) and TRBJ2-7, with TRBD2 identical over 7 bases. Germline loops: CDR1 LGHDT, CDR2 YNNKEL (reference sequence). J gave up 5 bases and V 0 bases, and 13 bases lay outside the gene matches. CDR3 length: 17 amino acids.